Below, 14 T cell receptor beta chains from the same sample are listed, as sequenced in a study of blood T cell repertoires in COVID-19. Measured with immunoSEQ multiplex PCR; TCRdb has only the in-frame clones, and not every one. The table has about 160,000 clones, about 86% seen once. Source material: peripheral blood. These receptors all stem from a woman older than 75 with acute or convalescent COVID-19.

J is TRBJ1-5 and V is TRBV5-5; a weak D match, TRBD1 (6 bases). The CDR3 consists of 13 residues. V gave up 4 bases and J gave up 7 bases, with 12 bases separating them. Germline V gives CDR1 SGHKS, CDR2 YYEKEE (reference sequence). The chain's CDR3 is CASSGDIRQPQHF. CDR3 nucleotides: TGTGCCAGCAGCGGGGACATCCGGCAGCCCCAGCATTTT.

V and J are TRBV28 and TRBJ1-3, with D perhaps TRBD1 (5 bases). The CDR3 is made up of 14 amino acids. V was pared by 7 bases and J by 0 bases, with 10 bases between. From germline, CDR1 is MDHEN and CDR2 SYDVKM. For the CDR3, the DNA is TGTGCCAGCACTGGACACTTCTCTGGAAACACCATATATTTT. Encoded protein: CASTGHFSGNTIYF. The complete variable domain, with remaining parts taken from reference TRBV28 and TRBJ1-3, reads DVKVTQSSRYLVKRTGEKVFLECVQDMDHENMFWYRQDPGLGLRLIYFSYDVKMKEKGDIPEGYSVSREKKERFSLILESASTNQTSMYLCASTGHFSGNTIYFGEGSWLTVV.

The chain combines TRBV5-1 with TRBJ2-3; weak D call: TRBD2 (5 bases). The germline CDR1 and CDR2 sequences are SGHRS and YFSETQ. The CDR3 runs to 16 residues. Trimming cost V 4 bases and J 3 bases, with 18 bases left between them. CDR3 sequence reads: CASSLLPEGVTDTQYF. In DNA, the CDR3 is TGCGCCAGCAGCCTACTACCTGAGGGAGTTACAGATACGCAGTATTTT.

The genes are TRBV5-4 and TRBJ2-2; the D gene is possibly TRBD1 (6 bases). The germline gives CDR1 SGHNT, CDR2 YYREEE (reference sequence). The CDR3 totals 15 residues. V lost 0 bases, J lost 4 bases, and 10 bases lay in between. CDR3: CASSLAGQPTGELFF. CDR3 bases: TGTGCCAGCAGCTTGGCGGGACAACCCACCGGGGAGCTGTTTTTT.

The DNA for the CDR3 is TGCGCCAGCAGCCACGTACTTCAAGGGGCCAGGGGCTATGGCTACACCTTC. This translates into CASSHVLQGARGYGYTF. This chain joins TRBV4-1 and TRBJ1-2; tentatively, D is TRBD1 (6 bases). CDR1 and CDR2 from the germline V gene are MGHRA and YSYEKL. This CDR3 is 17 amino acids long. V was shortened by 3 bases and J by 4 bases, with 21 bases between the two germline ends.

This chain joins TRBV13 and TRBJ2-5; a possible D gene is TRBD2 (6 bases). Germline CDR1 reads PRHDT; CDR2 reads FYEKMQ (reference sequence). CDR3 length equals 13 residues. Trimming removed 6 bases from V and 3 bases from J, with 11 bases in between. The CDR3 reads CASSLSGKETQYF. CDR3 nucleotide sequence: TGTGCCAGCAGTCTTAGCGGAAAAGAGACCCAGTACTTC.

This clone was detected only once. V and J are TRBV5-4 and TRBJ2-1, with D hard to call. This CDR3 spans 15 amino acids. Trimming removed 0 bases at V and 0 bases at J, with 7 bases between. Germline loops: CDR1 SGHNT, CDR2 YYREEE (reference sequence). The CDR3 sequence is CASSLDRHSYNEQFF. In DNA form, the CDR3 reads TGTGCCAGCAGCTTGGACAGACACTCCTACAATGAGCAGTTCTTC.

The chain employs TRBV3-1 (or the pseudogene TRBV3-2) and TRBJ1-5, with 7 bases that match TRBD1. Losses at the gene ends were 4 bases for V and 6 bases for J; bases not matched to a gene: 3. The germline V gene encodes CDR1 LGHDT and CDR2 YNNKEL (reference sequence). The CDR3 loop spans 13 amino acids. Here the CDR3 reads CASSLNRGQPQHF. CDR3 bases: TGTGCCAGCAGCCTGAACAGGGGTCAGCCCCAGCATTTT.

The rearrangement links TRBV6-5 to TRBJ1-1; possible D gene TRBD1, 5 bases. Germline CDR1 MNHEY, CDR2 SVGAGI. V was cut by 8 bases and J by 0 bases, with 10 bases left in between. The CDR3 length is 13 residues. CDR3 nucleotides: TGTGCCAGCCAGACAGAAATGAACACTGAAGCTTTCTTT. This gives the protein CASQTEMNTEAFF.

The V call is TRBV28, the J call TRBJ1-2; TRBD1 agrees at 8 bases. Trimming at V came to 6 bases and at J to 4 bases, leaving 13 bases not matched to a gene. This CDR3 spans 16 amino acids. Germline V CDR1 and CDR2: MDHEN, SYDVKM. Written as DNA, the CDR3 is TGTGCCAGCAGCTTAGGTGGACAGGGCGTTAGCTATGGCTACACCTTC. It yields the protein CASSLGGQGVSYGYTF.

Here the CDR3 reads CSVGTGVYEQYF. For the CDR3, the DNA is TGCAGCGTCGGGACAGGGGTTTACGAGCAGTACTTC. The rearrangement uses TRBV29-1 and TRBJ2-7; 10 bases align to TRBD1. The V gene end was trimmed by 6 bases and the J gene end by 4 bases; junction bases not matched to a gene: 3. CDR1 is SQVTM and CDR2 is ANQGSEA in the germline V gene. This CDR3 is built from 12 residues.

The CDR3 reads CASGGYVSGYGYTF. The DNA of the CDR3 is TGTGCCAGTGGAGGTTACGTATCGGGCTATGGCTACACCTTC. This chain uses TRBV19 with TRBJ1-2; D remains unclear. V was clipped by 8 bases and J by 4 bases, with 17 bases between them. Germline loops: CDR1 LNHDA, CDR2 SQIVND (reference sequence). The length of the CDR3 is 14 residues.

CDR3 protein: CASSYSSGGASGEQFF. As DNA, the CDR3 is TGTGCCAGCAGTTACTCTAGCGGGGGGGCCTCTGGTGAGCAGTTCTTC. The gene calls are TRBV6-5 and TRBJ2-1; 11 nucleotides agree with TRBD2. The germline gives CDR1 MNHEY, CDR2 SVGAGI. V gave up 0 bases and J gave up 9 bases; unmatched junction bases: 7. This CDR3 is built from 16 residues.

The rearrangement uses TRBV11-2 and TRBJ1-1, with 10 nucleotides matching TRBD1. J lost 8 bases, V lost 2 bases, and 8 bases had no gene match. The V gene's germline CDR1 is SGHAT and CDR2 FQNNGV. The CDR3 consists of 15 residues. The chain's CDR3 is CASSLTGTGAAEAFF. The CDR3 DNA reads as TGTGCCAGCAGCTTAACCGGGACAGGGGCGGCCGAAGCTTTCTTT.